This paragraph covers one T cell receptor (beta chain) sequence. The antigen is undetermined. PCR primers comprised 60 Vbeta and 13 Jbeta primers. Here immunoSEQ multiplex PCR was the method, and the copy in TCRdb shows in-frame clones only, minus some. This table lists about 48,000 clones. These data originate in a study of cytomegalovirus exposure and HLA in healthy donors. Study details: Genotyping of nearly 400 donors showed that 80% to 85% belonged to the Caucasian-associated ancestry cluster. Study findings and constraints: Overall, approximately 150 TCR beta chains were annotated as cytomegalovirus-associated. The sole available immune exposure information was CMV serostatus. TCR beta V segments were, for the most part, productive about 87% or about 30% of the time in an earlier analysis.

The V and J ends lost 4 bases and 6 bases, in that order; junction bases with no gene match: 8. The CDR3 has 16 residues. CDR1 is SGDLS and CDR2 is YYNGEE in the germline V gene. This sequence joins TRBV9 and TRBJ2-7; 15 nucleotides align to TRBD2. The TCR sequence derives from a male donor in good health and CMV-seropositive. The sequencing input was PBMCs. The CDR3 sequence is CASSKGLAGGQGEQYF. The CDR3 DNA reads as TGTGCCAGCAGCAAAGGACTAGCGGGGGGGCAGGGCGAGCAGTACTTC. The full variable domain, its missing parts supplied by reference TRBV9 and TRBJ2-7, is DSGVTQTPKHLITATGQRVTLRCSPRSGDLSVYWYQQSLDQGLQFLIQYYNGEERAKGNILERFSAQQFPDLHSELNLSSLELGDSALYFCASSKGLAGGQGEQYFGPGTRLTVT.